One sample yielded the 3 T cell receptor beta chains listed below, sequenced in a study of cytomegalovirus exposure and HLA in healthy donors. The study ran its PCR with 60 Vbeta and 13 Jbeta primers. Repertoires were generated with immunoSEQ multiplex PCR, while TCRdb's copy carries only in-frame clones and drops some. Its listing shows about 210,000 clones. Sequencing input: PBMCs. These receptors were collected from a woman aged 25 to 39 in good health and CMV-seropositive.

The CDR3 here is CASSSGSGGGNTIYF. CDR3 DNA sequence: TGCGCCAGCAGCTCGGGCTCCGGGGGAGGAAACACCATATATTTT. The chain joins TRBV5-1 to TRBJ1-3; D perhaps matches TRBD1 (5 bases). CDR1 is SGHRS, CDR2 YFSETQ, per germline. The ends were cut back, 3 bases at V and 4 bases at J, with 14 bases in the middle. CDR3 length equals 15 residues.

The chain combines TRBV6-5 with TRBJ1-6, with D perhaps TRBD1 (6 bases). With 7 bases removed from V and 6 bases from J, the gap between germline ends came to 13 bases. Germline V gene lookup returns CDR1 MNHEY and CDR2 SVGAGI. CDR3 size: 14 residues. The CDR3 reads CASNANRVNSPLHF. DNA of the CDR3: TGTGCCAGCAATGCTAACAGGGTTAATTCACCCCTCCACTTT.

This sequence joins TRBV11-2 and TRBJ1-6, with unresolved D. Between the trimmed V and J ends, which lost 0 bases and 8 bases, there was a span of 14 bases. This CDR3 spans 16 amino acids. In germline, CDR1 is SGHAT, CDR2 FQNNGV. CDR3 coding DNA: TGTGCCAGCAGCTTAGAGTCCCCCGTAGTCTATTCACCCCTCCACTTT. Translating gives CASSLESPVVYSPLHF.